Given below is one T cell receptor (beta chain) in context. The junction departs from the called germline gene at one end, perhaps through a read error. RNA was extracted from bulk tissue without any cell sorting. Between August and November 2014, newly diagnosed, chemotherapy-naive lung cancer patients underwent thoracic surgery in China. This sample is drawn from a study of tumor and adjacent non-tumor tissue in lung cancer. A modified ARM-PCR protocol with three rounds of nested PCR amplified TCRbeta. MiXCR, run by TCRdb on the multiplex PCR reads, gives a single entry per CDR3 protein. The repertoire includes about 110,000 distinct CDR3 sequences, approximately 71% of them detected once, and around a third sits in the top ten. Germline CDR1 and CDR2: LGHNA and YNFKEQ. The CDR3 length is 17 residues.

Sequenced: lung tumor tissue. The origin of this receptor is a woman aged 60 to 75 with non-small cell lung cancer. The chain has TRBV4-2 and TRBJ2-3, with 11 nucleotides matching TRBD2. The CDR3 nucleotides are TGCGCCAGCAGCCAAGTGGGTACTAGCGGGGGCACAGATACACAGTATTTT. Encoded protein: CASSQVGTSGGTDTQYF.